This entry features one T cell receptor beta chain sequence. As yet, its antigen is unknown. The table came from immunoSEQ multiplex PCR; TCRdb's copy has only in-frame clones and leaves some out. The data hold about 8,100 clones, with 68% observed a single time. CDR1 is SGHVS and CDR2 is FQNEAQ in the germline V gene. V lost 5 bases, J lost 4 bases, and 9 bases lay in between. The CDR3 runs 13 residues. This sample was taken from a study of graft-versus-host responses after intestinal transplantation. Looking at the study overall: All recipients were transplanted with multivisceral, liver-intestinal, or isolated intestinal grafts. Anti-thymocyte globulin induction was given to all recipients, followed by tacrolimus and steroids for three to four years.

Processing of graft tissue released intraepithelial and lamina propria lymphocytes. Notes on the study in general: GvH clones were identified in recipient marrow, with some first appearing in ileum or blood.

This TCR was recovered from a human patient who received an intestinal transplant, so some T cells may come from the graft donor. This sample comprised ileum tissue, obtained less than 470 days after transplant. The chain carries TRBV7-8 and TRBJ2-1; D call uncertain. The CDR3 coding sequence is TGTGCCAGCAGCAAAACCAGTTACAATGAGCAGTTCTTC. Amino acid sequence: CASSKTSYNEQFF.